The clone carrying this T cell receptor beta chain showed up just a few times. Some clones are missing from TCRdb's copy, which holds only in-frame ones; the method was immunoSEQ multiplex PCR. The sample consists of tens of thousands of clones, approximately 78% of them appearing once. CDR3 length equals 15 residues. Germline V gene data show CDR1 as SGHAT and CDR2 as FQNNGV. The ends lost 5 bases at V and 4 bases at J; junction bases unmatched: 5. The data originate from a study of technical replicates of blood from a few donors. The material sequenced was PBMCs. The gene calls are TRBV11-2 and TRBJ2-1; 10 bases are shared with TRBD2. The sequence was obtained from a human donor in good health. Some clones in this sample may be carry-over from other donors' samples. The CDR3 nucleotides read TGTGCCAGCAGCCTTAGGACTAGCGGTTACAATGAGCAGTTCTTC. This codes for CASSLRTSGYNEQFF.